The source of this T cell receptor beta chain is a study of control samples from healthy donors and cancer patients. The assay was immunoSEQ multiplex PCR, and TCRdb's table has in-frame clones only and misses some. The sample has 70,000 to 90,000 clones, 94% seen once. CDR1 SGHTA and CDR2 FQGNSA come from the germline V gene. V was cut by 1 base and J by 1 base, with 21 bases left in between. The CDR3 spans 19 residues. The V and J genes are TRBV7-2 and TRBJ2-3, with D perhaps TRBD2 (6 bases). Sample: blood. This sequence was found in a woman aged 18-30 years in good health. CDR3 loop: CASSLVVGGASGGTDTQYF. Here the CDR3 DNA reads TGTGCCAGCAGCTTAGTAGTGGGCGGGGCCTCGGGGGGCACAGATACGCAGTATTTT.